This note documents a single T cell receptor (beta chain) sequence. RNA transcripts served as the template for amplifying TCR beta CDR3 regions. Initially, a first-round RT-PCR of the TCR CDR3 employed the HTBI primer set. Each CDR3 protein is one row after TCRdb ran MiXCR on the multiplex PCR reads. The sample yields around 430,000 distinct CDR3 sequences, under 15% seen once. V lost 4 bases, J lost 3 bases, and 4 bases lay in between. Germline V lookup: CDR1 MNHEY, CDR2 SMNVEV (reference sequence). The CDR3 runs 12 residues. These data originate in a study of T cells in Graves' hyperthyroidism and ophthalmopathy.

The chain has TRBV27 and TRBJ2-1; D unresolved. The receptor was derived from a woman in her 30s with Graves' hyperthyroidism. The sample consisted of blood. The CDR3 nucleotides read TGTGCCAGCAGTTGGAACTACAATGAGCAGTTCTTC. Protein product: CASSWNYNEQFF.